The 5 T cell receptor beta chains below all came from one sample that was sequenced in a study of CD8+ T cells in alopecia areata. TCR sequencing used cDNA made by reverse transcription of extracted RNA. Method: immunoSEQ multiplex PCR; TCRdb's copy keeps in-frame clones and lacks some. This sample yields roughly 110,000 clones, of which roughly 84% are seen a single time; roughly 25% belongs to the top ten. Stated treatment: oral pan-JAK inhibitor, 5-10 mg twice daily. The source material was CD8+ T cells sorted from blood, sampled at week 24, from a patient treated with tofacitinib. All receptors come from a human donor with alopecia areata.

V gene TRBV9 combines with J gene TRBJ2-2; D call uncertain. CDR1 is SGDLS, CDR2 YYNGEE, per germline. This CDR3 region has 13 residues. Trimming cost V 0 bases and J 3 bases, with 3 bases left between them. The CDR3 DNA reads TGTGCCAGCAGCGTAGGACACACCGGGGAGCTGTTTTTT. Translating it yields CASSVGHTGELFF. The complete variable domain, with remaining parts taken from reference TRBV9 and TRBJ2-2, reads DSGVTQTPKHLITATGQRVTLRCSPRSGDLSVYWYQQSLDQGLQFLIQYYNGEERAKGNILERFSAQQFPDLHSELNLSSLELGDSALYFCASSVGHTGELFFGEGSRLTVL.

The chain carries TRBV5-6 and TRBJ2-1; perhaps D is TRBD1 or TRBD2 (6 bases each). The CDR3 runs 13 residues. Germline CDR1 reads SGHDT; CDR2 reads YYEEEE. The V end was cut by 1 base, the J end by 8 bases, with 10 bases between. The CDR3, as DNA: TGTGCCAGCAGCTTGCCCGGGGGCGATGAGCAGTTCTTC. This encodes CASSLPGGDEQFF.

V gene TRBV4-2 combines with J gene TRBJ2-3; D might be TRBD1 or TRBD2, each matching 6 bases. V lost 4 bases to trimming and J lost 2 bases, with 22 bases between them. This CDR3 has 18 amino acids. CDR1 and CDR2 (germline): LGHNA, YNFKEQ. The DNA of the CDR3 is TGTGCCAGCAGCCGGGAACCCCGGGGGCCCGCCTCCACAGATACGCAGTATTTT. The encoded protein is CASSREPRGPASTDTQYF.

This clone was picked up one time. The chain is built from TRBV6-5 and TRBJ2-1; 8 nucleotides align to TRBD1. Germline assignment: CDR1 MNHEY and CDR2 SVGAGI. V lost 6 bases and J lost 3; bases outside the gene matches: 4. The CDR3 sequence is 14 residues long. The CDR3 nucleotides read TGTGCCAGCAGCCGACAGGGGAACTACAATGAGCAGTTCTTC. It codes for CASSRQGNYNEQFF.

The rearrangement uses TRBV6-4 and TRBJ1-2; 9 bases map to TRBD1. From germline, CDR1 is MRHNA and CDR2 SNTAGT. The CDR3 runs to 15 residues. The V segment lost 5 bases and the J segment 3 bases; nucleotides outside the gene matches: 7. The CDR3 reads CASSHGTGRDYGYTF. CDR3 coding DNA: TGTGCCAGCAGTCATGGGACAGGGAGAGACTATGGCTACACCTTC.